These T cell receptor beta chains were read from a single sample in a study of a mutant IDH1 vaccine in newly diagnosed glioma. This table comes from immunoSEQ multiplex PCR, and its TCRdb copy is limited to in-frame clones, with some not included. This table has about 58,000 clones, around 80% appearing once. The antigens for these receptors are not known. The sample here was PBMCs, taken from a glioma patient whose treatment included an IDH1 peptide vaccine. Every receptor here comes from a woman between 45 and 65 years old with glioma. The CDR3 runs from the conserved cysteine through the conserved F or W. The D gene is left open where the match is weak. Size tells how often a clone was seen (once, few, many) or the class of an expanded clone, and some rows leave it out.

J	size	V	D	DNA	CDR3
TRBJ2-7	.	TRBV27	.	TGTGCCAGCAGTTTACCCGGCGGGGAACCTTACGAGCAGTACTTC	CASSLPGGEPYEQYF
TRBJ1-3	.	TRBV28	.	TGTGCCAGCAGTTCGACCGGGACCGCTTCTAACACCATATATTTT	CASSSTGTASNTIYF
TRBJ1-1	.	TRBV2	.	TGTGCCAGCAGTGAGAGGCTGGGATTGGTAGCTTTCTTT	CASSERLGLVAFF
TRBJ2-1	.	TRBV6-6	.	TGTGCCAGCAGTCCGTCGGGGGCCCTTTACAATGAGCAGTTCTTC	CASSPSGALYNEQFF
TRBJ2-7	.	TRBV2	.	TGTGCCAGCAGTGAATCCGGGACGGTCGTCGTCGAGCAGTACTTC	CASSESGTVVVEQYF
TRBJ1-1	.	TRBV6-1	.	TGTGCCAGCAGTGAAGCGCAAGGGGCCACTGAAGCTTTCTTT	CASSEAQGATEAFF
TRBJ1-6	.	TRBV5-4	.	TGTGCCAGCAGCTTGGATTCCGGGGCCGTCGGTAATTCACCCCTCCACTTT	CASSLDSGAVGNSPLHF
TRBJ2-1	.	TRBV4-2	TRBD2	TGTGCCAGCAGCGTCGGGGGAGGGGCCAAGGATTTTCAGTTCTTC	CASSVGGGAKDFQFF
TRBJ2-7	once	TRBV27	.	TGTGCCAGCAGTCTCTCCGGGGGGCCCTACGAGCAGTACTTC	CASSLSGGPYEQYF
TRBJ1-2	.	TRBV11-3	.	TGTGCCAGCAGCTTAGATGGGAGGGGCGGCTACACCTTC	CASSLDGRGGYTF
TRBJ1-1	.	TRBV5-1	.	TGCGCCAGCAGCTTGGGGGACGGTTACGATGAAGCTTTCTTT	CASSLGDGYDEAFF
TRBJ1-1	few	TRBV9	.	TGTGCCAGCAGCCCCGCCTTGGGGGCTGGTCCGAACACTGAAGCTTTCTTT	CASSPALGAGPNTEAFF
TRBJ1-2	once	TRBV6-1	TRBD1	TGTGCCAGCAGTGAAGAAGTGACAGGGGTGAACTATGGCTACACCTTC	CASSEEVTGVNYGYTF
TRBJ1-6	.	TRBV27	.	TGTGCCAGCTGGTCGGGGTTCGCTTCACCCCTCCACTTT	CASWSGFASPLHF
TRBJ1-5	.	TRBV12-5	TRBD1	TGTGCTAGTGGTTTGGGACAGGGAGGCCAGCCCCAGCATTTT	CASGLGQGGQPQHF
TRBJ1-3	.	TRBV5-6	TRBD1	TGTGCCAGCAGCCCAGAGACAGGGGCCGGAAACACCATATATTTT	CASSPETGAGNTIYF
TRBJ2-3	.	TRBV27	TRBD2	TGTGCCAGCAGTTTATACCGGGGGGGCACAGATACGCAGTATTTT	CASSLYRGGTDTQYF
TRBJ1-4	.	TRBV19	TRBD1	TGTGCCAGTAGTACGGGACAGGGGGCTAATGAAAAACTGTTTTTT	CASSTGQGANEKLFF
TRBJ2-2	.	TRBV7-3	TRBD2	TGTGCCAGCAGCTCCAAGCGGGGGGGGAGCACCGGGGAGCTGTTTTTT	CASSSKRGGSTGELFF
TRBJ2-5	.	TRBV2	.	TGTGCCAGCAACCAAATGGGGGGCGGCCAAGAGACCCAGTACTTC	CASNQMGGGQETQYF
TRBJ1-4	.	TRBV19	.	TGTGCCAGTAGGCCAGGGAATCCAGCTAATGAAAAACTGTTTTTT	CASRPGNPANEKLFF
TRBJ2-3	.	TRBV11-2	TRBD2	TGTGCCAGCAGCTTAGGGGGGACTAGCGGTAGGACAGATACGCAGTATTTT	CASSLGGTSGRTDTQYF
TRBJ2-7	.	TRBV18	TRBD1	TGTGCCAGCTCGTCCGGGACAGGGAAACACGAGCAGTACTTC	CASSSGTGKHEQYF
TRBJ2-5	once	TRBV7-2	TRBD2	TGTGCCAGCAGCTCGGGACTACAAGAGACCCAGTACTTC	CASSSGLQETQYF
TRBJ2-5	.	TRBV11-3	TRBD1	TGTGCCAGCAGCTTAGCGGGCAGGGGGCGGGAGACCCAGTACTTC	CASSLAGRGRETQYF
TRBJ1-1	.	TRBV4-1	.	TGCGCCAGCAGCCCCTCAAGGACATCTAGCACTGAAGCTTTCTTT	CASSPSRTSSTEAFF
TRBJ2-1	once	TRBV30	.	TGTGCCTGGAGTCGGAAGGGGTCGCGCAATGAGCAGTTCTTC	CAWSRKGSRNEQFF
TRBJ2-1	.	TRBV5-8	.	TGTGCCAGCAGCTTGGGGCTCTTC	CASSLGLF